The rows below give T cell receptor beta chains drawn from one sample of a study of cytomegalovirus exposure and HLA in healthy donors. Sequencing was performed with immunoSEQ multiplex PCR; in TCRdb, only in-frame clones are kept and a portion is missing. This table has 140,000 or so clones, around 79% appearing once. Sequencing used PBMCs. Every receptor here comes from a woman between 25 and 40 years old in good health and CMV-seronegative. The CDR3 runs from the conserved cysteine through the conserved F or W. D genes are given only for firm matches. Clone size is given for some rows only: seen once, a few or many times, or a class if the clone is expanded.

abundance,d_gene,j_gene,v_gene,len,CDR3nt,CDR3aa
-,TRBD2,TRBJ2-7,TRBV27,15,TGTGCCAGCAGTTCGAGACTAGCGGGGACCTACGAGCAGTACTTC,CASSSRLAGTYEQYF
-,TRBD1,TRBJ1-6,TRBV30,16,TGTGCCTGGAGCGGCATTGGACAGGGTTTGAATTCACCCCTCCACTTT,CAWSGIGQGLNSPLHF
-,-,TRBJ2-5,TRBV5-1,11,TGCGCCAGCAGTAAACGGGAGACCCAGTACTTC,CASSKRETQYF
-,TRBD1,TRBJ1-3,TRBV5-8,16,TGTGCCAGCAGCTTGGGGGGACAGTTCTCTGGAAACACCATATATTTT,CASSLGGQFSGNTIYF
-,-,TRBJ1-1,TRBV28,14,TGTGCCAGCAGTTCCATGGGGGGGCGGACTGAAGCTTTCTTT,CASSSMGGRTEAFF
-,TRBD1,TRBJ1-5,TRBV5-6,15,TGTGCCAGCAGCGGACAGGGGGTACCCAATCAGCCCCAGCATTTT,CASSGQGVPNQPQHF
-,-,TRBJ1-6,TRBV7-2,16,TGTGCCAGCAGCTTAGACACAGGGAGAAATAATTCACCCCTCCACTTT,CASSLDTGRNNSPLHF
-,-,TRBJ2-7,TRBV5-6,16,TGTGCCAGCAGCGCATCCACAGGGTGGGGATCCTACGAGCAGTACTTC,CASSASTGWGSYEQYF
-,-,TRBJ1-6,TRBV5-4,17,TGTGCCAGCAGCTTGCGTCCGACAGGAAACGATAATTCACCCCTCCACTTT,CASSLRPTGNDNSPLHF
-,-,TRBJ1-1,TRBV5-6,14,TGTGCCAGCAGCTTTGAGGGTATGAACACTGAAGCTTTCTTT,CASSFEGMNTEAFF
once,TRBD1,TRBJ1-5,TRBV5-8,16,TGTGCCAGCAGCTTGGGGCAGGGGGTGAGCAATCAGCCCCAGCATTTT,CASSLGQGVSNQPQHF
-,TRBD1,TRBJ2-7,TRBV6-5,13,TGTGCCAGCAGTTACACAGGGGGCAAAGAGCAGTACTTC,CASSYTGGKEQYF
-,-,TRBJ1-1,TRBV19,12,TGTGCCAGTAGTATCGAGGCAGTTGTGGCTTTCTTT,CASSIEAVVAFF
-,TRBD2,TRBJ2-1,TRBV7-8,16,TGTGCCAGCAGCCCCCAAGTAGCGGGGGGGCTAGGTGAGCAGTTCTTC,CASSPQVAGGLGEQFF
-,-,TRBJ1-2,TRBV7-9,13,TGTGCCAGCAGCTTAGACGCGTTCTATGGCTACACCTTC,CASSLDAFYGYTF
-,-,TRBJ1-1,TRBV27,16,TGTGCCAGCAGTTTATCGGTAGAGGGGGGGGTGACTGAAGCTTTCTTT,CASSLSVEGGVTEAFF
-,-,TRBJ1-1,TRBV6-1,14,TGTGCCAGCAGAAAGACAGAACTTGACACTGAAGCTTTCTTT,CASRKTELDTEAFF
-,TRBD1,TRBJ2-5,TRBV7-3,15,TGTGCCAGCAGCTTAACCCCGGACAGGGGAGAGACCCAGTACTTC,CASSLTPDRGETQYF
-,-,TRBJ2-2,TRBV5-1,15,TGCGCCAGCAGCTTCCGACTGGAGAACACCGGGGAGCTGTTTTTT,CASSFRLENTGELFF
-,-,TRBJ1-2,TRBV6-1,13,TGTGCCAGCAGTGAAGGGATATGGGCTGGCTACACCTTC,CASSEGIWAGYTF
-,-,TRBJ1-4,TRBV5-1,13,TGCGCCAGCAGCTTGGGGGACACCGAAAAACTGTTTTTT,CASSLGDTEKLFF
-,-,TRBJ2-3,TRBV4-3,14,TGCGCCAGCAGCCAAGAGAGGGGGACAGATACGCAGTATTTT,CASSQERGTDTQYF
-,TRBD2,TRBJ2-3,TRBV6-6,14,TGTGCCGCCGGGGGGGCAGCTTTCACAGATACGCAGTATTTT,CAAGGAAFTDTQYF
-,-,TRBJ1-6,TRBV9,15,TGTGCCAGCAGCGTAGTAGCAGGGAGGGATTCACCCCTCCACTTT,CASSVVAGRDSPLHF
-,-,TRBJ1-2,TRBV7-2,14,TGTGCCAGCAGCTCTGGACAGAGTCCTATTGGCTACACCTTC,CASSSGQSPIGYTF
-,-,TRBJ1-2,TRBV6-1,15,TGTGCCAGCAGTGCCCTACTTGGGAGTAACTATGGCTACACCTTC,CASSALLGSNYGYTF
-,TRBD1,TRBJ1-5,TRBV18,13,TGTGCCAGCTCCGGACAGGGTAGGCAGCCCCAGCATTTT,CASSGQGRQPQHF
-,TRBD2,TRBJ2-6,TRBV19,17,TGTGCCAGTAGTATAGCCGGGGGGGGCTCTGGGGCCAACGTCCTGACTTTC,CASSIAGGGSGANVLTF
once,TRBD2,TRBJ2-1,TRBV5-1,14,TGCGCCAGCAGCCCTGAAGCGGGGTACAATGAGCAGTTCTTC,CASSPEAGYNEQFF
few,TRBD1,TRBJ1-1,TRBV5-6,14,TGTGCCAGCAGCCCGACAGGGAGGAACACTGAAGCTTTCTTT,CASSPTGRNTEAFF
-,-,TRBJ1-1,TRBV12-2,13,TGTGCAAGTCGTTTCGCGGCACACACTGAAGCTTTCTTT,CASRFAAHTEAFF
-,-,TRBJ2-2,TRBV5-4,16,TGTGCCAGCAGCTTGGTGGCGGCAGATAACACCGGGGAGCTGTTTTTT,CASSLVAADNTGELFF
-,TRBD1,TRBJ1-1,TRBV27,15,TGTGCCAGCAGTGGGCCCGGGACAGGGGGCTATGGGACTTTCTTT,CASSGPGTGGYGTFF
-,-,TRBJ2-7,TRBV29-1,13,TGCAGCGTTCGCACTACAGGGACCAGCGAGCAGTACTTC,CSVRTTGTSEQYF
-,TRBD2,TRBJ2-5,TRBV4-2,18,TGTGCCAGCAGCCAGTCCGGGACTAGCGGGGGGCACCAAGAGACCCAGTACTTC,CASSQSGTSGGHQETQYF
-,TRBD2,TRBJ2-1,TRBV7-9,17,TGTGCCAGCAGCTTAAGGCGGGGGGCCATGATTTACAATGAGCAGTTCTTC,CASSLRRGAMIYNEQFF
-,-,TRBJ1-4,TRBV29-1,13,TGCAGCGTTGGAAGGGGTAATAATGAAAAACTGTTTTTT,CSVGRGNNEKLFF
-,TRBD2,TRBJ2-7,TRBV7-3,13,TGTGCCAGCAGCTTACTAGCGGGGGCCGAGCAGTACTTC,CASSLLAGAEQYF
-,TRBD2,TRBJ2-3,TRBV6-4,15,TGTGCCAGCAGCGATAGCGGGGGGGCCGCGGATACGCAGTATTTT,CASSDSGGAADTQYF
many,-,TRBJ1-1,TRBV12-5,16,TGTGCTAGTGGTCCCGGGTCCAAGGAGGTGAACACTGAAGCTTTCTTT,CASGPGSKEVNTEAFF
-,TRBD1,TRBJ1-1,TRBV11-2,15,TGTGCCAGCAGCTCACAGGGGGAAATGAACACTGAAGCTTTCTTT,CASSSQGEMNTEAFF
-,TRBD2,TRBJ2-1,TRBV27,15,TGTGCCAGCAGGGCCGGGACTAGCTATATCAATGAGCAGTTCTTC,CASRAGTSYINEQFF
-,TRBD2,TRBJ2-1,TRBV4-1,12,TGCGCCAGCAGCACTAGCGGGGATGGGCAGTTCTTC,CASSTSGDGQFF
few,TRBD1,TRBJ2-7,TRBV7-8,15,TGTGCCAGCAGATCCCGGGACAGTAATACGAACGAGCAGTACTTC,CASRSRDSNTNEQYF
few,TRBD1,TRBJ1-2,TRBV9,17,TGTGCCAGCAGCGTATCTGACAGGGGAACGATAAACTATGGCTACACCTTC,CASSVSDRGTINYGYTF
-,TRBD1,TRBJ1-2,TRBV5-1,14,TGCGCCAGCAGCTCGGGACAGCCTAACTATGGCTACACCTTC,CASSSGQPNYGYTF
-,TRBD1,TRBJ1-2,TRBV27,14,TGTGCCAGCAGTTTCAGTACAGGGGGAGGAGGCTACACCTTC,CASSFSTGGGGYTF
-,-,TRBJ2-3,TRBV11-2,15,TGTGCCAGCAGCCCTCGGGGGACTAGCACAGATACGCAGTATTTT,CASSPRGTSTDTQYF
-,TRBD1,TRBJ1-2,TRBV15,16,TGTGCCACCAGCAGAGAGGGGACAGTCACTAACTATGGCTACACCTTC,CATSREGTVTNYGYTF
few,-,TRBJ1-1,TRBV14,13,TGTGCCAGCAGCGGTGGTGGGGGCCTTCTAGCTTTCTTT,CASSGGGGLLAFF
-,-,TRBJ1-1,TRBV9,16,TGTGCCAGCAGCGTAGGTCTAGTAGCCGGGGACACTGAAGCTTTCTTT,CASSVGLVAGDTEAFF
-,TRBD2,TRBJ2-2,TRBV7-2,17,TGTGCCAGCAGCCTACTCCCGGCGGGGGGGCCCTCCGGGGAGCTGTTTTTT,CASSLLPAGGPSGELFF
-,-,TRBJ1-1,TRBV5-1,14,TGCGCCAGCAGCACAAGACAGGCTGGCACTGAAGCTTTCTTT,CASSTRQAGTEAFF
-,-,TRBJ2-7,TRBV30,12,TGTGCCTGGAGGGCCAGTCCCTACGAGCAGTACTTC,CAWRASPYEQYF
-,-,TRBJ1-2,TRBV7-9,13,TGTGCCAGCAGCTTAGGGGCAGGGAATGGCTACACCTTC,CASSLGAGNGYTF
-,TRBD1,TRBJ2-5,TRBV4-1,16,TGCGCCAGCAGCCAGACAGGGCCCTTGCCGGGAGAGACCCAGTACTTC,CASSQTGPLPGETQYF
-,TRBD2,TRBJ2-5,TRBV5-4,14,TGTGCCAGCAGTACTCAAGGCGGGGGAGAGACCCAGTACTTC,CASSTQGGGETQYF
-,-,TRBJ1-2,TRBV11-2,15,TGTGCCAGCAGCCCCCGAGCGGCCTGGTTGGTGGGCTACACCTTC,CASSPRAAWLVGYTF
-,-,TRBJ1-1,TRBV4-1,15,TGCGCCAGCAGCCAAGATGTCGGGGGGCTCCCTGAAGCTTTCTTT,CASSQDVGGLPEAFF